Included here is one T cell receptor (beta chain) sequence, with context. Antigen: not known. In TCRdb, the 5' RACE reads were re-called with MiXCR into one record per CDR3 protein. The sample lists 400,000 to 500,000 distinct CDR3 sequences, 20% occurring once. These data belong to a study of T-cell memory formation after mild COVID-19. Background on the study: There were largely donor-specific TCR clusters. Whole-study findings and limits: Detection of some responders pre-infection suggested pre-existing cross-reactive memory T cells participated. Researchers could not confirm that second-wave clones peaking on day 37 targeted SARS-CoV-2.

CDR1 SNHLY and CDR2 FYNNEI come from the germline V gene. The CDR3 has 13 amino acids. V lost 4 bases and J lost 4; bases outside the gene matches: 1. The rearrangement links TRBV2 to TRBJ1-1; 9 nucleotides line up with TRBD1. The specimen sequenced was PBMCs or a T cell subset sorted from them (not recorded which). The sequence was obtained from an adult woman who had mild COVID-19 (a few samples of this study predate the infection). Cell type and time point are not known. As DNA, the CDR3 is TGTGCCAGCAGTGCGGACAGGGGCACTGAAGCTTTCTTT. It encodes CASSADRGTEAFF.